This T cell receptor (beta chain) is drawn from a study of blood T cell repertoires in COVID-19. In the study overall: Spain, Italy and the United States supplied samples that represented acute and convalescent COVID-19. From T cells, B-cell-depleted T cells, or PBMCs came the material, which was cDNA or gDNA.

V lost 6 bases and J lost 10; bases outside the gene matches: 10. Germline values: CDR1 MNHEY, CDR2 SVGAGI. The CDR3 contains 15 residues. Per the study methods: Amplifying reference gene primers gave estimates of nucleated cell counts. Method: immunoSEQ multiplex PCR; TCRdb's copy keeps in-frame clones and lacks some. D and trimming were read from the DNA, whereas the V and J calls and clone size are those reported in that table. The sample includes some 60,000 clones, approximately 91% of them seen just once. Sequenced input: peripheral blood. This clonotype was obtained from a human donor in a cohort sampled during active COVID-19. The rearrangement uses TRBV6-5 and TRBJ1-6, with TRBD1 matching over 9 bases. CDR3 in DNA: TGTGCCAGCAGCCTTATACAGGGGGCAAGGTCACCCCTCCACTTT. This sequence encodes CASSLIQGARSPLHF.